One and the same sample provided the 20 T cell receptor beta chains below, sequenced in a study of T-cell reconstitution after alpha-beta-depleted transplantation in children. As it was prepared, the TCRbeta library received unique molecular identifiers. TCRdb itself ran the PCR reads through MiXCR, one entry per CDR3 protein. The sample consists of some 590,000 distinct CDR3 sequences, about 11% of them appearing once. This sample comprised PBMCs from the stem cell graft donor, obtained from the stem cell graft. These receptors originate from a human donor who donated a stem cell graft to a child with acute myeloid leukemia.

This clonotype has a handful of counts. The chain carries TRBV6-5 and TRBJ1-2; D remains ambiguous. Germline values: CDR1 MNHEY, CDR2 SVGAGI. Trimming left V 2 bases short and J 4 bases short, with 14 bases between. This CDR3 comprises 15 residues. The CDR3 spells CASSYAGPRTYGYTF. CDR3 coding DNA: TGTGCCAGCAGTTACGCTGGGCCCAGGACCTATGGCTACACCTTC.

At least ten counts were recorded for this clonotype. The V call is TRBV29-1, the J call TRBJ2-4; 13 nucleotides align to TRBD2. The CDR3 runs 14 residues. Per germline, CDR1 SQVTM and CDR2 ANQGSEA. J gave up 0 bases and V 7 bases, and 0 bases lay outside the gene matches. The CDR3 nucleotides are TGCAGCGGGACTAGCGGGAGAGCCAAAAACATTCAGTACTTC. Amino acids: CSGTSGRAKNIQYF.

Many counts were recorded for this clonotype. This chain links TRBV20-1 with TRBJ1-5; maybe TRBD1 (5 bases). The V gene's germline CDR1 is DFQATT and CDR2 SNEGSKA (reference sequence). Trimming left V 5 bases short and J 4 bases short, with 9 bases between. The CDR3 runs 12 residues. CDR3 sequence: CSAYQGNQPQHF. CDR3 nucleotides: TGCAGTGCTTACCAGGGAAATCAGCCCCAGCATTTT.

This clonotype has more than one count but fewer than ten. The chain uses TRBV20-1 and TRBJ2-1, with D possibly matching TRBD2 (7 bases). The germline V and J ends were trimmed by 5 bases and 4 bases, with 18 bases remaining between them. The CDR3 runs 15 residues. Germline loops: CDR1 DFQATT, CDR2 SNEGSKA (reference sequence). The CDR3 nucleotides are TGCAGTGCTCCCCGGGGGGCCACGAATTACAATGAGCAGTTCTTC. As protein: CSAPRGATNYNEQFF.

The chain combines TRBV7-1 with TRBJ2-7, with TRBD2 matching over 12 bases. TRBV7-1 is an ORF, with its function uncertain. The CDR3 runs to 18 residues. V lost 2 bases and J lost 1; bases outside the gene matches: 9. The DNA of the CDR3 is TGTGCCAGCAGCTCAATGACTAGCGGGAGAACAATATCCTACGAGCAGTACTTC. Protein product: CASSSMTSGRTISYEQYF.

The table lists this clonotype with many counts. The V and J genes are TRBV4-3 and TRBJ2-6; TRBD1 might be the D (7 bases). Trimming shortened V by 1 base and J by 2 bases, and 18 bases separated the two germline ends. This CDR3 spans 19 amino acids. The germline CDR1 and CDR2 sequences are LGHNA and YSLEER. The CDR3 loop is CASSQAGGGLTTGANVLTF. DNA of the CDR3: TGCGCCAGCAGCCAAGCAGGAGGGGGCCTTACAACTGGGGCCAACGTCCTGACTTTC.

This clonotype was detected many times. The V and J genes are TRBV20-1 and TRBJ2-7; no clear D. The CDR3 extends over 15 amino acids. V was shortened by 0 bases and J by 5 bases, with 17 bases between the two germline ends. Germline assignment: CDR1 DFQATT and CDR2 SNEGSKA (reference sequence). This chain's CDR3 is CSARDIGSPINEQYF. In nucleotides, the CDR3 is TGCAGTGCTAGAGATATTGGGTCACCTATTAACGAGCAGTACTTC.

J is TRBJ1-2 and V is TRBV2; a possible D gene is TRBD1 (5 bases). The CDR3 sequence is 15 residues long. The germline CDR1 and CDR2 sequences are SNHLY and FYNNEI. Trimming cost V 4 bases and J 4 bases, with 16 bases left between them. The CDR3 DNA is TGTGCCAGCAGTGTTGGTGAAGGAGGGGTCTATGGCTACACCTTC. As protein: CASSVGEGGVYGYTF.

This chain links TRBV20-1 with TRBJ2-1; D is undetermined. The CDR3 loop spans 13 amino acids. Trimming removed 2 bases from V and 1 base from J, with 6 bases in between. The germline gives CDR1 DFQATT, CDR2 SNEGSKA (reference sequence). CDR3 in DNA: TGCAGTGCTAGAAAGGTTTCCTACAATGAGCAGTTCTTC. As protein: CSARKVSYNEQFF.

The chain uses TRBV20-1 and TRBJ1-1; D ambiguous. This CDR3 region has 15 residues. Germline V gives CDR1 DFQATT, CDR2 SNEGSKA (reference sequence). V was clipped by 3 bases and J by 1 base, with 15 bases between them. The CDR3 DNA is TGCAGTGCTAGGAGGGATCATAGGGAGAACACTGAAGCTTTCTTT. Translation: CSARRDHRENTEAFF.

This clonotype appeared a few times. This chain joins TRBV27 and TRBJ1-1; 9 positions match TRBD1. The CDR3 consists of 15 residues. The V gene end was trimmed by 6 bases and the J gene end by 0 bases; junction bases not matched to a gene: 5. Germline assignment: CDR1 MNHEY and CDR2 SMNVEV (reference sequence). CDR3 region: CASRGTGWMNTEAFF. CDR3 nucleotides: TGTGCCAGCAGGGGGACAGGGTGGATGAACACTGAAGCTTTCTTT.

This clonotype has only a few counts. The rearrangement links TRBV28 to TRBJ2-4, with TRBD2 matching 16 bases. With 2 bases clipped from V and 1 base from J, the junction kept 8 bases outside the gene matches. Germline V gene data show CDR1 as MDHEN and CDR2 as SYDVKM. This CDR3 spans 20 amino acids. Here the CDR3 reads CASSLTPPGLAGGAKNIQYF. The CDR3 coding sequence is TGTGCCAGCAGTTTAACTCCACCGGGACTAGCGGGAGGGGCCAAAAACATTCAGTACTTC.

This clonotype was seen more than once but under ten times. The chain is built from TRBV20-1 and TRBJ2-3; 7 positions agree with TRBD2. Germline V gives CDR1 DFQATT, CDR2 SNEGSKA (reference sequence). V was pared by 0 bases and J by 4 bases, with 10 bases of the junction left unmatched. This CDR3 comprises 16 residues. CDR3 region: CSARDRGSGPPDTQYF. DNA of the CDR3: TGCAGTGCTAGAGATCGGGGTAGCGGGCCCCCAGATACGCAGTATTTT.

This clonotype was seen a handful of times. J is TRBJ2-2 and V is TRBV5-6; 14 bases agree with TRBD2. The ends lost 2 bases at V and 6 bases at J; junction bases unmatched: 3. CDR3 length: 16 residues. In germline, CDR1 is SGHDT, CDR2 YYEEEE. The CDR3 protein is CASSLPGLAGAGELFF. Here the CDR3 DNA reads TGTGCCAGCAGCTTACCGGGACTAGCGGGGGCCGGGGAGCTGTTTTTT.

The rearrangement joins TRBV20-1 to TRBJ1-2, with D maybe TRBD1 (6 bases). Deletions cut 2 bases from V and 5 bases from J, with 15 bases between. The CDR3 is 14 amino acids. In germline, CDR1 is DFQATT, CDR2 SNEGSKA (reference sequence). CDR3 DNA sequence: TGCAGTGCTAGAACCCCCGGGACATATTATGGCTACACCTTC. Amino acids: CSARTPGTYYGYTF.

The rearrangement uses TRBV6-2 or TRBV6-3 and TRBJ1-4; D is unresolved. The CDR3 is 18 residues long. V dropped 5 bases and J dropped 3 bases, with 22 bases sitting between them. Germline values: CDR1 MNHEY, CDR2 SVGEGT. CDR3 nucleotide sequence: TGTGCCAGCAGTAAACCGAGCCGTAGGACGGGATCTAATGAAAAACTGTTTTTT. Protein sequence: CASSKPSRRTGSNEKLFF.

In its sample, this clonotype was seen a few times. This chain links TRBV7-2 with TRBJ2-4; no clear D gene. Germline CDR1 and CDR2: SGHTA and FQGNSA. Trimming cost V 0 bases and J 0 bases, with 9 bases left between them. The CDR3 length is 16 residues. The CDR3: CASSLATTLAKNIQYF. DNA of the CDR3: TGTGCCAGCAGCTTAGCCACGACCTTAGCCAAAAACATTCAGTACTTC.

This clonotype was seen a handful of times. The chain links TRBV5-1 to TRBJ2-3, with D uncertain. The CDR3 is 14 amino acids. The V gene's germline CDR1 is SGHRS and CDR2 YFSETQ. V shed 4 bases and J shed 7 bases, with 16 bases lying between them. The CDR3: CASSDALGANTQYF. The CDR3 coding sequence is TGCGCCAGCAGCGACGCACTCGGCGCGAATACGCAGTATTTT.

The rearrangement uses TRBV12-3 or TRBV12-4 and TRBJ2-5; D remains ambiguous. The CDR3 is 12 residues long. V was cut by 3 bases and J by 3 bases, with 5 bases left in between. This CDR3 is CASSFQEETQYF. CDR3 bases: TGTGCCAGCAGTTTTCAGGAAGAGACCCAGTACTTC.

At least ten counts were recorded for this clonotype. The J gene is TRBJ2-3, the V gene TRBV12-3 or TRBV12-4; 9 bases map to TRBD2. CDR3 length equals 12 residues. The J segment lost 4 bases and the V segment lost 8 bases, leaving 1 base of the junction unmatched. CDR3 nucleotide sequence: TGTGCCAGCCAGCGGGAGGCAGATACGCAGTATTTT. Amino acid sequence: CASQREADTQYF.